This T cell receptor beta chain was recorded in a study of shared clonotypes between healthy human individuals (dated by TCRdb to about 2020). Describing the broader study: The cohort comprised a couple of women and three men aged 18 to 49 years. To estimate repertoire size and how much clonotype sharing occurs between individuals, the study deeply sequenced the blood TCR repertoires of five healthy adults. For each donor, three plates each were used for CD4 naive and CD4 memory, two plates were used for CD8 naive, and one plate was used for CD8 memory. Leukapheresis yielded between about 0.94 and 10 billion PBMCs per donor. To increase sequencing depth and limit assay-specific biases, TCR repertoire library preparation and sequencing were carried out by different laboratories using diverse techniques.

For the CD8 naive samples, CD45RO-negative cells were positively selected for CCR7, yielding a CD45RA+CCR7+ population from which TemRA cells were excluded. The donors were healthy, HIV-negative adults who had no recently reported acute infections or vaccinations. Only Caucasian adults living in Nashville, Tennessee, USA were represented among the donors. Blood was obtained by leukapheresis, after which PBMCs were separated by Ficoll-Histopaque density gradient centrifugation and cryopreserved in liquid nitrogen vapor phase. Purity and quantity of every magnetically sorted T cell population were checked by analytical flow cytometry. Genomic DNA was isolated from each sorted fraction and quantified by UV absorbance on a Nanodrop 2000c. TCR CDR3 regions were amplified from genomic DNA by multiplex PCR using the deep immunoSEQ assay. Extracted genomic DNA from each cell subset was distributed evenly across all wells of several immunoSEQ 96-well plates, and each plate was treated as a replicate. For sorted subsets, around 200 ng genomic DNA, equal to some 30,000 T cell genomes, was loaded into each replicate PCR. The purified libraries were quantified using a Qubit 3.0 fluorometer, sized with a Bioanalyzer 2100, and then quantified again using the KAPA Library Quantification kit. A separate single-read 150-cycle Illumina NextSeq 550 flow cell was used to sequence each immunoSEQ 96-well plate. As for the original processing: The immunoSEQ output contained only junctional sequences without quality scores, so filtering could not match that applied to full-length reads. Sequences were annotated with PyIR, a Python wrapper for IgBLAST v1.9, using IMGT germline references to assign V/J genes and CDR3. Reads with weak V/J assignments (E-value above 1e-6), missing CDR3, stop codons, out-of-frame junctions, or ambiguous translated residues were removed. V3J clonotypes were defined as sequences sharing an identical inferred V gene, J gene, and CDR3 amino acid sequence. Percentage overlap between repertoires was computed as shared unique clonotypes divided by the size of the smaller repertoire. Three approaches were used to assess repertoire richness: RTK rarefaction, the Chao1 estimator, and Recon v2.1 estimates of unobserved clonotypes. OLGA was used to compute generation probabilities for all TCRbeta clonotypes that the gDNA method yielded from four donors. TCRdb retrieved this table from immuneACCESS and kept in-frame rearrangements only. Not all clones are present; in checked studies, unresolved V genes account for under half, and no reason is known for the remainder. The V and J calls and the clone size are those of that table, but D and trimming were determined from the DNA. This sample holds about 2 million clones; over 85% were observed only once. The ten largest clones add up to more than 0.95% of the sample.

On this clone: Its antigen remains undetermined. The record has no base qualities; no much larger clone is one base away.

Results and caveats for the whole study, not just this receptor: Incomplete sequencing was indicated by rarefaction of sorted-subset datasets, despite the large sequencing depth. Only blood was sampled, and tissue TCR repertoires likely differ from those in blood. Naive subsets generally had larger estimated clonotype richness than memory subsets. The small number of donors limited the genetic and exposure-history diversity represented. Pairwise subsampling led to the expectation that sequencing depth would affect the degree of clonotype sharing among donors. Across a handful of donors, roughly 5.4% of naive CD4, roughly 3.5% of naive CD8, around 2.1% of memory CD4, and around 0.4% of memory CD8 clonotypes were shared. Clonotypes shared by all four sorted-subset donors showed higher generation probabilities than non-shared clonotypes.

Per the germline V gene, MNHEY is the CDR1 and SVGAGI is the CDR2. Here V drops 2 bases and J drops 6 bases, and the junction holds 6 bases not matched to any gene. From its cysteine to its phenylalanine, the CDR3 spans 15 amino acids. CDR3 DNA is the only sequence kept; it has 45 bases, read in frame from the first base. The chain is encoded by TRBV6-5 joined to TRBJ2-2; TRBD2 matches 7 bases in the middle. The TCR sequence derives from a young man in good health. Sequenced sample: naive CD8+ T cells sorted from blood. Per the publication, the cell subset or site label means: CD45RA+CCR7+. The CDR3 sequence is CASSYGEGPAGELFF. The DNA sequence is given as TGTGCCAGCAGTTACGGGGAGGGACCCGCCGGGGAGCTGTTTTTT.